The rows below give T cell receptor beta chains drawn from one sample of a study of blood T cell repertoires in COVID-19. Only in-frame clones appear in the TCRdb table, and some are missing; sequencing was by immunoSEQ multiplex PCR. The sample has around 80,000 clones; over 80% are singletons. Sequencing input: peripheral blood. These receptors all stem from a human donor in a cohort sampled during active COVID-19. CDR3s leave out the opening cysteine and the closing phenylalanine or tryptophan. Some rows mark clone size as missing; the rest say once, few, many or name a class of expanded clone.

>many|TRBV7-3
ASSTGLAGYTDTQY
>NA|TRBV6-5
ASTLPGGETQY
>NA|TRBV29-1
SVEDLTPGGPEAF
>NA|TRBV7-9
ASSLSSPASDIQY
>NA|TRBV27
ASSRRGSGTADTQY
>NA|TRBV6-5
ASSSPGTGST
>NA|TRBV9
ASSADRGSLSGTEAF
>NA|TRBV5-1
ASGGTGTATNEKLF
>NA|TRBV7-2
ASKSGTGPHEQY
>NA|TRBV4-2
ASSQDPSGRATDTQY
>NA|TRBV5-1
ASSPLVSQETQY
>NA|TRBV11-2
ASSLVRGRGVYEQY
>few|TRBV28
ASSYSGGASDTQY
>once|TRBV28
ASMNDRSSYEQY
>NA|TRBV5-6
ASSFLGVNEQF
>NA|TRBV4-1
ASSQERWKAPYEQY
>NA|TRBV5-1
ASSLSGGFPDTQY
>NA|TRBV19
ASSIERKWAGGMVNTEAF
>NA|TRBV5-6
ASSAPSASTDTQY
>NA|TRBV5-1
ASSQGTGLSGANVLT
>NA|TRBV28
ASSLFHPGQGAGYT
>NA|TRBV18
ASSDTRYEQY
>NA|TRBV7-9
ASSPTGTGGYNEQF
>NA|TRBV5-5
ASSFGTVTGANYGYT
>NA|TRBV2
ASSEWDRANSPLH
>few|TRBV19
ASSMKAWNTEAF
>NA|TRBV5-1
ASSLDRGRQETQY
>many|TRBV4-1
ASSQGARGQDEQY
>NA|TRBV7-8
ASSFLQGAQDEQY